Shown below are 10 T cell receptor beta chains from a single sample sequenced in a study of T cell responses to AZD1222 COVID-19 vaccine. Repertoires were generated with immunoSEQ multiplex PCR, while TCRdb's copy carries only in-frame clones and drops some. The data contain over 95,000 clones, approximately 87% of them singletons. The sequencing used peripheral blood, collected on day 0 of AZD1222 vaccination. These TCRs come from an adult in good health.

The chain joins TRBV6-2 or TRBV6-3 to TRBJ2-7, with D possibly matching TRBD1 (6 bases). Trimming pared 6 bases from V and 6 bases from J, leaving 12 bases between. Per germline, CDR1 MNHEY and CDR2 SVGEGT. The CDR3 spans 12 residues. CDR3 nucleotide sequence: TGTGCCAGCAGCCGACAGGCTTCCGAGCAGTACTTC. This codes for CASSRQASEQYF.

The chain combines TRBV20-1 with TRBJ1-2; D is uncertain. This CDR3 comprises 12 residues. The germline V gene has CDR1 DFQATT and CDR2 SNEGSKA (reference sequence). V lost 3 bases, J lost 8 bases, and 13 bases lay in between. CDR3 loop: CSASPIGSGYTF. In DNA form, the CDR3 reads TGCAGTGCTAGTCCGATCGGGTCCGGCTACACCTTC.

The chain combines TRBV19 with TRBJ2-4, with 8 bases fitting TRBD2. Trimming removed 7 bases from V and 7 bases from J; junction bases left unmatched: 9. Germline-derived CDR1 and CDR2 are LNHDA and SQIVND (reference sequence). CDR3 length equals 14 residues. The CDR3 loop reads CASIGRAGENIQYF. CDR3 DNA sequence: TGTGCCAGTATTGGCCGAGCGGGAGAGAACATTCAGTACTTC. Full variable domain (remainder filled in from reference TRBV19 and TRBJ2-4): DGGITQSPKYLFRKEGQNVTLSCEQNLNHDAMYWYRQDPGQGLRLIYYSQIVNDFQKGDIAEGYSVSREKKESFPLTVTSAQKNPTAFYLCASIGRAGENIQYFGAGTRLSVL.

The rearrangement uses TRBV28 and TRBJ1-6; TRBD1 aligns across 7 bases. The CDR3 totals 14 residues. V lost 6 bases to trimming and J lost 7 bases; unmatched junction nucleotides: 6. Per the germline V gene, CDR1 is MDHEN and CDR2 is SYDVKM. The CDR3 nucleotides are TGTGCCAGCAGCCTGACAGGGACGAATTCACCCCTCCACTTT. Encoded protein: CASSLTGTNSPLHF.

The genes are TRBV27 and TRBJ1-5; no definite D call. V lost 3 bases, J lost 0 bases, and 3 bases lay in between. The CDR3 has 13 residues. CDR1 is MNHEY and CDR2 is SMNVEV in the germline V gene (reference sequence). This CDR3 is CASSFYSNQPQHF. The DNA of the CDR3 is TGTGCCAGCAGTTTCTATAGCAATCAGCCCCAGCATTTT.

The chain couples TRBV3-1 (or the pseudogene TRBV3-2) to TRBJ2-7, with TRBD2 matching over 8 bases. This CDR3 comprises 17 residues. The germline V gene encodes CDR1 LGHDT and CDR2 YNNKEL (reference sequence). J lost 0 bases, V lost 1 base, and 8 bases had no gene match. The CDR3 is CASSQGGVAGISYEQYF. The CDR3 DNA sequence: TGTGCCAGCAGCCAAGGGGGAGTAGCGGGAATCTCCTACGAGCAGTACTTC.

The chain links TRBV6-6 to TRBJ2-2, with D maybe TRBD2 (5 bases). CDR3 length equals 12 residues. Trimming took 6 bases from V and 6 from J, leaving 8 bases between them. The germline gives CDR1 MNHNY, CDR2 SVGAGI (reference sequence). The CDR3 spells CASRQEAGELFF. The CDR3 DNA reads TGTGCCAGCAGGCAGGAGGCCGGGGAGCTGTTTTTT.

The V gene is TRBV2, the J gene TRBJ2-3; 7 bases match TRBD2. Germline CDR1 is SNHLY and CDR2 is FYNNEI. Trimming removed 5 bases from V and 3 bases from J; junction bases left unmatched: 14. The CDR3 loop spans 17 amino acids. The CDR3: CASSLLRLAAATDTQYF. CDR3 coding DNA: TGTGCCAGCAGTCTACTTCGGCTAGCGGCAGCAACAGATACGCAGTATTTT. The variable domain in full, completed from reference TRBV2 and TRBJ2-3, reads EPEVTQTPSHQVTQMGQEVILRCVPISNHLYFYWYRQILGQKVEFLVSFYNNEISEKSEIFDDQFSVERPDGSNFTLKIRSTKLEDSAMYFCASSLLRLAAATDTQYFGPGTRLTVL.

V is TRBV7-2 and J is TRBJ1-5; a possible D gene is TRBD1 (6 bases). Trimming removed 2 bases at V and 2 bases at J, with 13 bases between. The CDR3 length is 16 residues. Germline CDR1 is SGHTA and CDR2 is FQGNSA. The CDR3 sequence is CASSLPSTGGNQPQHF. In DNA, the CDR3 is TGTGCCAGCAGCTTACCTTCGACAGGCGGCAATCAGCCCCAGCATTTT.

This sequence joins TRBV25-1 and TRBJ2-2, with D perhaps TRBD1 or TRBD2 (5 bases each). This CDR3 contains 15 residues. Germline-derived CDR1 and CDR2 are MGHDK and SYGVNS. Trimming pared 7 bases from V and 7 bases from J, leaving 19 bases between. Here the CDR3 DNA reads TGTGCCAGCACTCCAAGGAGAGGGGTGGGCGGGGAGCTGTTTTTT. Translating it yields CASTPRRGVGGELFF.